Following are 30 T cell receptor beta chains from one sample sequenced in a study of T cell responses to AZD1222 COVID-19 vaccine. Measured with immunoSEQ multiplex PCR; TCRdb has only the in-frame clones, and not every one. The table includes about 81,000 clones, about 92% detected once. Source: peripheral blood, taken on day 0 of AZD1222 vaccination. Receptor source: an adult in good health.

The genes are TRBV21-1 and TRBJ1-1. TRBV21-1 is assigned pseudogene status. The CDR3 is 15 residues long. The CDR3 is CASSKEGRWNTEAFF. DNA of the CDR3: TGTGCCAGCAGCAAAGAGGGACGGTGGAACACTGAAGCTTTCTTT.

The V gene is TRBV27, the J gene TRBJ1-5; D is perhaps TRBD1 (6 bases). Germline CDR1 and CDR2: MNHEY and SMNVEV (reference sequence). The CDR3 has 16 amino acids. The V end lost 6 bases, the J end lost 5 bases, and 20 bases lay between the germline ends. The CDR3 sequence: CASRLNGGGHHQPQHF. CDR3 in DNA: TGTGCCAGCAGACTTAACGGGGGGGGCCACCATCAGCCCCAGCATTTT.

The V call is TRBV18, the J call TRBJ1-1, with no clear D. Trimming left V 2 bases short and J 7 bases short, with 8 bases between. In germline, CDR1 is KGHSH, CDR2 LQKENI. CDR3 length: 12 residues. Here the CDR3 DNA reads TGTGCCAGCTCACCAGACCAGTATGAAGCTTTCTTT. Amino acids: CASSPDQYEAFF.

The CDR3 DNA reads as TGTGCCAGCAGCGTGATGGTGGAGGTCACAGATACGCAGTATTTT. As protein: CASSVMVEVTDTQYF. The V gene is TRBV9, the J gene TRBJ2-3; perhaps TRBD2 as D (5 bases). V was cut by 2 bases and J by 2 bases, with 12 bases left in between. There are 15 residues in the CDR3. Germline loops: CDR1 SGDLS, CDR2 YYNGEE.

The gene calls are TRBV18 and TRBJ2-2; 10 bases map to TRBD1. The CDR3 totals 15 residues. Trimming cost V 1 base and J 7 bases; bases outside gene matches: 3. Germline-derived CDR1 and CDR2 are KGHSH and LQKENI. The CDR3 DNA reads as TGTGCCAGCTCACCACTGACAGGGGGCGTCGGGGAGCTGTTTTTT. This gives the protein CASSPLTGGVGELFF.

The chain joins TRBV5-1 to TRBJ2-7; 15 positions agree with TRBD2. Germline values: CDR1 SGHRS, CDR2 YFSETQ. Losses at the gene ends were 2 bases for V and 2 bases for J; bases not matched to a gene: 2. The CDR3 extends over 16 amino acids. CDR3: CASSLGLAGGPYEQYF. The CDR3 DNA reads TGCGCCAGCAGCTTAGGACTAGCGGGAGGGCCCTACGAGCAGTACTTC.

This chain joins TRBV27 and TRBJ1-2; D is uncertain. CDR3 length: 15 amino acids. V lost 2 bases and J 1 base, leaving 11 bases between the germline ends. CDR1 MNHEY and CDR2 SMNVEV come from the germline V gene (reference sequence). The CDR3 region has the DNA TGTGCCAGCAGTTTAAGGTACAGAATTAACTATGGCTACACCTTC. Its protein product is CASSLRYRINYGYTF.

This sequence joins TRBV14 and TRBJ2-2; TRBD1 aligns across 7 bases. This CDR3 is built from 18 residues. The germline gives CDR1 SGHDN, CDR2 FVKESK. The V gene end was trimmed by 1 base and the J gene end by 3 bases; junction bases not matched to a gene: 11. CDR3 residues: CASSQGRGTATYTGELFF. The CDR3 nucleotides read TGTGCCAGCAGCCAAGGCAGGGGGACAGCTACATACACCGGGGAGCTGTTTTTT.

V gene TRBV7-2 combines with J gene TRBJ2-5; tentatively, D is TRBD1 or TRBD2 (6 bases each). The V gene's germline CDR1 is SGHTA and CDR2 FQGNSA. CDR3 size: 15 residues. Trimming pared 8 bases from V and 3 bases from J, leaving 19 bases between. CDR3 region: CASPQAGQWKETQYF. DNA for the CDR3: TGTGCCAGCCCCCAGGCGGGACAATGGAAAGAGACCCAGTACTTC.

The table lists this clone with a count of one. This chain's CDR3 is CASRLAGPSTDTQYF. The CDR3 DNA reads TGTGCCAGCAGGTTAGCGGGCCCTAGCACAGATACGCAGTATTTT. V is TRBV3-1 (or the pseudogene TRBV3-2) and J is TRBJ2-3; 7 bases are shared with TRBD2. The CDR3 consists of 15 residues. The V segment lost 6 bases and the J segment 0 bases; nucleotides outside the gene matches: 6. Germline CDR1 LGHDT, CDR2 YNNKEL (reference sequence).

The CDR3 spells CASSLPGWSPLHF. CDR3 DNA: TGTGCCAGCAGTCTTCCGGGGTGGTCACCCCTCCACTTT. V is TRBV12-3 or TRBV12-4 and J is TRBJ1-6; D remains unclear. The V gene lost 5 bases and the J gene lost 10 bases, with 12 bases spanning the gap. The CDR3 sequence is 13 residues long.

V usage is TRBV2 and J usage is TRBJ1-5; D call uncertain. The germline V and J ends were trimmed by 7 bases and 3 bases, with 7 bases remaining between them. CDR1 and CDR2 from the germline V gene are SNHLY and FYNNEI. CDR3 size: 12 residues. The CDR3 coding sequence is TGTGCCAGCATGCGGTACAATCAGCCCCAGCATTTT. This translates into CASMRYNQPQHF.

This chain connects TRBV4-3 to TRBJ2-6; D gene unclear. V shed 1 base and J shed 2 bases, with 12 bases lying between them. There are 17 residues in the CDR3. Looked up from germline, CDR1 is LGHNA and CDR2 is YSLEER. CDR3 in DNA: TGCGCCAGCAGCCAAGCTGGGTCTGGGACTGGGGCCAACGTCCTGACTTTC. It specifies CASSQAGSGTGANVLTF.

V usage is TRBV11-2 and J usage is TRBJ2-1; D gene unclear. CDR3 length: 13 residues. The germline V gene encodes CDR1 SGHAT and CDR2 FQNNGV. The V and J ends lost 3 bases and 6 bases respectively, with 9 bases between them. CDR3 residues: CASSFGPRNEQFF. Here the CDR3 DNA reads TGTGCCAGCAGCTTTGGGCCCCGCAATGAGCAGTTCTTC. The entire variable domain, with the rest obtained from reference TRBV11-2 and TRBJ2-1, is as follows: EAGVAQSPRYKIIEKRQSVAFWCNPISGHATLYWYQQILGQGPKLLIQFQNNGVVDDSQLPKDRFSAERLKGVDSTLKIQPAKLEDSAVYLCASSFGPRNEQFFGPGTRLTVL.

V and J are TRBV5-1 and TRBJ1-2; no clear D. V was shortened by 0 bases and J by 4 bases, with 4 bases between the two germline ends. The CDR3 consists of 12 residues. The germline CDR1 and CDR2 sequences are SGHRS and YFSETQ. CDR3 sequence reads: CASSLGVYGYTF. The CDR3 DNA reads TGCGCCAGCAGCTTGGGTGTCTATGGCTACACCTTC.

The V call is TRBV4-1, the J call TRBJ2-7; possible D gene TRBD1, 5 bases. Trimming shortened V by 5 bases and J by 1 base, and 6 bases separated the two germline ends. The germline gives CDR1 MGHRA, CDR2 YSYEKL. The CDR3 spans 12 residues. In nucleotides, the CDR3 is TGCGCCAGCAGCACAGGTTCCTACGAGCAGTACTTC. As protein: CASSTGSYEQYF.

This clone was picked up a small number of times. V usage is TRBV27 and J usage is TRBJ2-6, with D uncertain. Germline lookup yields CDR1 MNHEY and CDR2 SMNVEV (reference sequence). The CDR3 has 16 amino acids. Trimming shortened V by 4 bases and J by 0 bases, and 10 bases separated the two germline ends. The CDR3, as DNA: TGTGCCAGCAGTTCCAGAGCCATCTCTGGGGCCAACGTCCTGACTTTC. This sequence encodes CASSSRAISGANVLTF.

The J gene is TRBJ2-1, the V gene TRBV10-2; tentatively, D is TRBD1 or TRBD2 (6 bases each). V dropped 3 bases and J dropped 8 bases, with 17 bases sitting between them. The CDR3 sequence is 15 residues long. The germline V gene has CDR1 WSHSY and CDR2 SAAADI. CDR3 region: CASSDGGVRGDEQFF. The CDR3 DNA is TGCGCCAGCAGTGACGGGGGCGTACGAGGTGATGAGCAGTTCTTC.

The chain joins TRBV7-7 to TRBJ2-1; 8 positions agree with TRBD1. This CDR3 spans 14 amino acids. The germline CDR1 and CDR2 sequences are SSHAT and FNYEAQ (reference sequence). J was trimmed by 4 bases and V by 6 bases; bases with no gene match: 5. This chain's CDR3 is CASRVRQGYNEQFF. In DNA, the CDR3 is TGTGCCAGCAGGGTACGACAGGGGTACAATGAGCAGTTCTTC.

The chain recombines TRBV27 with TRBJ2-1, with no clear D. The CDR3 sequence is 14 residues long. Germline V lookup: CDR1 MNHEY, CDR2 SMNVEV (reference sequence). The germline V and J ends were trimmed by 2 bases and 0 bases, with 5 bases remaining between them. This chain's CDR3 is CASSLASSYNEQFF. Here the CDR3 DNA reads TGTGCCAGCAGTTTAGCTAGCTCCTACAATGAGCAGTTCTTC.

The V gene is TRBV7-3, the J gene TRBJ2-3, with D possibly matching TRBD1 (5 bases). In germline, CDR1 is SGHTA, CDR2 FQGTGA. V lost 2 bases and J 4 bases, leaving 7 bases between the germline ends. The CDR3 length is 13 residues. The CDR3 region has the DNA TGTGCCAGCAGCTTAGAAGGGGCAGATACGCAGTATTTT. As protein: CASSLEGADTQYF.

The chain employs TRBV30 and TRBJ2-2, with D perhaps given as TRBD1 or TRBD2 (5 bases each). The V and J ends lost 3 bases and 7 bases respectively, with 12 bases between them. Germline V gene data show CDR1 as GTSNPN and CDR2 as SVGIG (reference sequence). The CDR3 contains 13 residues. CDR3 residues: CAWSRSGLGELFF. CDR3 bases: TGTGCCTGGAGCAGGTCGGGGCTCGGGGAGCTGTTTTTT. Using reference TRBV30 and TRBJ2-2 for the parts outside the CDR3, the full variable domain is SQTIHQWPATLVQPVGSPLSLECTVEGTSNPNLYWYRQAAGRGLQLLFYSVGIGQISSEVPQNLSASRPQDRQFILSSKKLLLSDSGFYLCAWSRSGLGELFFGEGSRLTVL.

This chain connects TRBV28 to TRBJ1-2, with 7 bases lining up with TRBD1. The CDR3 is 15 residues long. Germline assignment: CDR1 MDHEN and CDR2 SYDVKM. The V gene end was trimmed by 7 bases and the J gene end by 2 bases; junction bases not matched to a gene: 10. The CDR3 sequence is CASKEGAGRNYGYTF. The CDR3, as DNA: TGTGCCAGCAAGGAGGGGGCTGGCAGGAACTATGGCTACACCTTC.

This sequence joins TRBV28 and TRBJ2-1; TRBD1 agrees at 9 bases. This CDR3 has 14 amino acids. Germline loops: CDR1 MDHEN, CDR2 SYDVKM. The ends lost 5 bases at V and 6 bases at J; junction bases unmatched: 5. CDR3 coding DNA: TGTGCCAGCAGTGGGACAGGGTTGAGCAATGAGCAGTTCTTC. Translated: CASSGTGLSNEQFF.

The CDR3 DNA reads as TGTGCCAGTAGTAAGGACGGTAACTATGGCTACACCTTC. Translating it yields CASSKDGNYGYTF. This chain uses TRBV19 with TRBJ1-2; D is unresolved. The CDR3 has 13 residues. V lost 4 bases and J 1 base, leaving 7 bases between the germline ends. The germline CDR1 and CDR2 sequences are LNHDA and SQIVND (reference sequence).

This chain uses TRBV5-1 with TRBJ2-1, with 10 bases lining up with TRBD1. The CDR3 sequence is 20 residues long. Germline-derived CDR1 and CDR2 are SGHRS and YFSETQ. V was pared by 0 bases and J by 0 bases, with 12 bases of the junction left unmatched. The CDR3 protein is CASSLAGRGQGTPSYNEQFF. DNA for the CDR3: TGCGCCAGCAGCTTGGCCGGTAGGGGACAGGGGACCCCCTCCTACAATGAGCAGTTCTTC.

V usage is TRBV7-2 and J usage is TRBJ1-2; TRBD1 is a possible D gene (5 bases). The CDR3 has 15 residues. Trimming cost V 1 base and J 1 base, with 10 bases left between them. Germline V CDR1 and CDR2: SGHTA, FQGNSA. The CDR3 region has the DNA TGTGCCAGCAGCTTAGTGGCAGGGCTTAACTATGGCTACACCTTC. Protein sequence: CASSLVAGLNYGYTF.

The chain is built from TRBV2 and TRBJ2-2; TRBD1 agrees at 8 bases. Germline values: CDR1 SNHLY, CDR2 FYNNEI. There are 14 residues in the CDR3. Trimming took 6 bases from V and 4 from J; bases not matched to a gene: 4. CDR3 coding DNA: TGTGCCAGCAGACGACAGGGGACCACCGGGGAGCTGTTTTTT. This gives the protein CASRRQGTTGELFF. The variable domain in full, completed from reference TRBV2 and TRBJ2-2, reads EPEVTQTPSHQVTQMGQEVILRCVPISNHLYFYWYRQILGQKVEFLVSFYNNEISEKSEIFDDQFSVERPDGSNFTLKIRSTKLEDSAMYFCASRRQGTTGELFFGEGSRLTVL.

This chain joins TRBV12-2 and TRBJ2-7; TRBD2 is taken as the D call from the table, unchecked against the DNA. TRBV12-2 is assigned pseudogene status. The CDR3 runs to 13 residues. The CDR3 bases are TGTGCAAGTCGCTTAAAGCGGTCCTACGAGCAGTACTTC. Protein product: CASRLKRSYEQYF.

The chain couples TRBV5-6 to TRBJ2-3; tentatively, D is TRBD2 (6 bases). This CDR3 contains 14 residues. V lost 3 bases and J lost 5, with 13 bases in between. Germline-derived CDR1 and CDR2 are SGHDT and YYEEEE. The CDR3 nucleotides read TGTGCCAGCAGCTGGACTATCCTCATAGATACGCAGTATTTT. Its translation is CASSWTILIDTQYF.